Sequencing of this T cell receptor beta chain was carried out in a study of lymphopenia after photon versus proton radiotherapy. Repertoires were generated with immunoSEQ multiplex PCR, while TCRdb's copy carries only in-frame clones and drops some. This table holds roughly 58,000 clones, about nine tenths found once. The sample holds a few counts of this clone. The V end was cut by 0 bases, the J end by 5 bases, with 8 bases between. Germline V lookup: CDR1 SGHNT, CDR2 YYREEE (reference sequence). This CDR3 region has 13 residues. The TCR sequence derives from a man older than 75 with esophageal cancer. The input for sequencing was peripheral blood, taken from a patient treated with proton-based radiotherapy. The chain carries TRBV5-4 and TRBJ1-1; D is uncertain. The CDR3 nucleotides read TGTGCCAGCAGCTTGGCTGGGGTAACTGAAGCTTTCTTT. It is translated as CASSLAGVTEAFF.